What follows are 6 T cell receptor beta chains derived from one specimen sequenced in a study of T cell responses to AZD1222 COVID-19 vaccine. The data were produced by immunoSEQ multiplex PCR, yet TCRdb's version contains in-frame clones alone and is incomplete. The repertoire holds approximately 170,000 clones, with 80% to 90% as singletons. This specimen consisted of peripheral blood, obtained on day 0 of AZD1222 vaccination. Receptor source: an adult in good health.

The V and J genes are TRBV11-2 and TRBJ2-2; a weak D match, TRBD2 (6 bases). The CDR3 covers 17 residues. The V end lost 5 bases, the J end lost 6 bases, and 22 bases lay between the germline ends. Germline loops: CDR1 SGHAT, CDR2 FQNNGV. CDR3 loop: CASSELERPGVSGELFF. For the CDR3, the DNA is TGTGCCAGCAGCGAGCTAGAACGGCCGGGGGTATCCGGGGAGCTGTTTTTT.

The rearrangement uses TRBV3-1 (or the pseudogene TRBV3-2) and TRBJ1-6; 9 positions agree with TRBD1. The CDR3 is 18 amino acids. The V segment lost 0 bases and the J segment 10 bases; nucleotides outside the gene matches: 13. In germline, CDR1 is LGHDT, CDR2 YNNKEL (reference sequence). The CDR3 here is CASSQEMRDRVVPSPLHF. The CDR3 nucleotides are TGTGCCAGCAGCCAAGAAATGAGGGACAGGGTTGTACCCTCACCCCTCCACTTT.

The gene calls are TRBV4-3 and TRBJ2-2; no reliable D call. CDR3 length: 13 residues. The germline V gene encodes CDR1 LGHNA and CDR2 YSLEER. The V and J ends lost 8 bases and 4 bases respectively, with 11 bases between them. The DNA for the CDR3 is TGCGCCAGCGGCGCAGACGTCACCGGGGAGCTGTTTTTT. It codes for CASGADVTGELFF.

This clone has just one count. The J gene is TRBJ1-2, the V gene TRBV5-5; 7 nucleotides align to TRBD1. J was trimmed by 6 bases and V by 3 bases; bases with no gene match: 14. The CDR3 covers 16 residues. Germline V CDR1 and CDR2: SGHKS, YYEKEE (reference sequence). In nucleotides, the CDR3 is TGTGCCAGCAGCTCCGGGACAGCCGGTTTTTGGGATGGCTACACCTTC. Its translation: CASSSGTAGFWDGYTF.

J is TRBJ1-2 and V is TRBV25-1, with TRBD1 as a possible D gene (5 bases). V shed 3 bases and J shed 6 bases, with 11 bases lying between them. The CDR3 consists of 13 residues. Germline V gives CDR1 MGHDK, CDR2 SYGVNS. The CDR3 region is CASSDRTGHGYTF. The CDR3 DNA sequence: TGTGCCAGCAGTGACCGGACGGGACATGGCTACACCTTC.

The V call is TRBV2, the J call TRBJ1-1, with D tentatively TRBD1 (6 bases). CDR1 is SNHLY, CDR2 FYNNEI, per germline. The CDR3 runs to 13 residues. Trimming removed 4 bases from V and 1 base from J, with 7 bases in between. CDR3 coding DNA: TGTGCCAGCAGTGCGGACAGGAACACTGAAGCTTTCTTT. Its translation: CASSADRNTEAFF.